Following are 10 T cell receptor beta chains from one sample sequenced in a study of T cells in Graves' hyperthyroidism and ophthalmopathy. RNA transcripts provided the source from which TCR beta CDR3 regions were amplified. HTBI primers were employed in a first-round RT-PCR of the TCR CDR3. Using its own MiXCR run on the multiplex PCR reads, TCRdb lists one record per CDR3 protein. This table has around 660,000 distinct CDR3 sequences, over 40% appearing once. The sequenced material came from peripheral blood or thyroid tissue (not recorded which). Receptors originate from an adult man with Graves' disease, either hyperthyroidism or ophthalmopathy (not recorded which).

J is TRBJ1-1 and V is TRBV2, with D possibly matching TRBD1 (5 bases). This CDR3 spans 15 amino acids. The V end was cut by 5 bases, the J end by 2 bases, with 15 bases between. In germline, CDR1 is SNHLY, CDR2 FYNNEI. CDR3 in amino acids: CASSKGDGGNTEAFF. The CDR3 DNA reads as TGTGCCAGCAGTAAGGGAGACGGGGGAAACACTGAAGCTTTCTTT.

This clonotype came up many times. At one of its ends the junction is not consistent with the germline gene, which may arise from a read error. The J gene is TRBJ1-2, the V gene TRBV24-1; 10 bases agree with TRBD1. The germline V gene encodes CDR1 KGHDR and CDR2 SFDVKD. The CDR3 has 13 residues. For the CDR3, the DNA is TGTGCCACTAGTGACAGGGGGCACGGAGGCTACACCTTC. Encoded protein: CATSDRGHGGYTF.

There are many counts of this clonotype. The rearrangement joins TRBV9 to TRBJ2-2; D is undetermined. The ends were cut back, 4 bases at V and 7 bases at J, with 5 bases in the middle. Germline assignment: CDR1 SGDLS and CDR2 YYNGEE. This CDR3 contains 11 residues. For the CDR3, the DNA is TGTGCCAGCAGCCGAAGCGGGGAGCTGTTTTTT. This translates into CASSRSGELFF.

This rearrangement joins TRBV7-9 to TRBJ1-6, with D uncertain. CDR3 length: 12 residues. Germline-derived CDR1 and CDR2 are SEHNR and FQNEAQ (reference sequence). V was shortened by 8 bases and J by 13 bases, with 15 bases between the two germline ends. DNA for the CDR3: TGTGCCAGCGGCCAACCTGGAGGGCCCCTCCACTTT. It codes for CASGQPGGPLHF.

The gene calls are TRBV20-1 and TRBJ2-7; perhaps TRBD2 as D (6 bases). Trimming took 5 bases from V and 0 from J, leaving 14 bases between them. In germline, CDR1 is DFQATT, CDR2 SNEGSKA (reference sequence). The CDR3 loop spans 14 amino acids. The CDR3 is CSARSNGGSYEQYF. In DNA, the CDR3 is TGCAGTGCTCGGTCTAACGGGGGCTCCTACGAGCAGTACTTC.

The chain couples TRBV24-1 to TRBJ1-2; D is ambiguous. Trimming stripped 12 bases from V and 2 bases from J, with 24 bases between. This CDR3 comprises 16 residues. Germline CDR1 is KGHDR and CDR2 is SFDVKD. The CDR3 loop reads CAWSVVGPSGNYGYTF. For the CDR3, the DNA is TGTGCCTGGAGTGTTGTCGGACCCTCCGGGAACTATGGCTACACCTTC.

This chain connects TRBV9 to TRBJ1-4, with D possibly matching TRBD1 (6 bases). Trimming removed 5 bases from V and 0 bases from J, with 14 bases in between. CDR3 length equals 16 residues. Germline V gene data show CDR1 as SGDLS and CDR2 as YYNGEE. CDR3 sequence reads: CASSRDILTTNEKLFF. The CDR3 DNA reads as TGTGCCAGCAGTAGGGACATCCTCACAACTAATGAAAAACTGTTTTTT.

The chain uses TRBV7-9 and TRBJ2-7, with D perhaps TRBD2 (6 bases). The V and J ends lost 5 bases and 1 base respectively, with 15 bases between them. This CDR3 contains 15 residues. Germline V gene lookup returns CDR1 SEHNR and CDR2 FQNEAQ (reference sequence). In nucleotides, the CDR3 is TGTGCCAGCAGCCACCTACCGGGAGTATCCTACGAGCAGTACTTC. It codes for CASSHLPGVSYEQYF. Full variable domain (rest looked up from reference TRBV7-9 and TRBJ2-7): DTGVSQNPRHKITKRGQNVTFRCDPISEHNRLYWYRQTLGQGPEFLTYFQNEAQLEKSRLLSDRFSAERPKGSFSTLEIQRTEQGDSAMYLCASSHLPGVSYEQYFGPGTRLTVT.

The V call is TRBV2, the J call TRBJ1-1; D remains ambiguous. The CDR3 consists of 15 residues. Trimming left V 8 bases short and J 6 bases short, with 22 bases between. Germline-derived CDR1 and CDR2 are SNHLY and FYNNEI. The CDR3 sequence: CASSSPQPGSSEAFF. The CDR3 DNA sequence: TGTGCCAGCTCATCTCCCCAACCTGGATCCTCTGAAGCTTTCTTT. The full variable domain, its missing parts supplied by reference TRBV2 and TRBJ1-1, is EPEVTQTPSHQVTQMGQEVILRCVPISNHLYFYWYRQILGQKVEFLVSFYNNEISEKSEIFDDQFSVERPDGSNFTLKIRSTKLEDSAMYFCASSSPQPGSSEAFFGQGTRLTVV.

The rearrangement joins TRBV11-2 to TRBJ2-5; 10 positions match TRBD1. CDR1 and CDR2 from the germline V gene are SGHAT and FQNNGV. The junction had 4 bases not matched to a gene; V was cut back by 5 bases and J by 4 bases. CDR3 size: 14 residues. The CDR3 nucleotides read TGTGCCAGCAGCGGTTGGGACAGGGGAGAGACCCAGTACTTC. Translation: CASSGWDRGETQYF.